This is a list of T cell receptor beta chains from one sample in a study of glioma-infiltrating T cells. TCRdb ran MiXCR on the multiplex PCR reads and lists one entry per CDR3 protein. The repertoire consists of fewer than 200,000 distinct CDR3 sequences, with 32% occurring once and the leading ten covering around 20%. The sample taken for sequencing was glioma tissue, nonneoplastic brain tissue, or PBMCs (not recorded which). The receptor set was obtained from a human donor with low-grade glioma or glioblastoma, undergoing nonglioma brain surgery, or in good health (not recorded which). CDR3s include the opening cysteine and the closing phenylalanine or tryptophan. D genes are given only for firm matches. The size field is filled for only some rows; it gives once, few, many or a size class.

v_call	clone_size	j_call	d_call	cdr3_nt	cdr3_aa
TRBV12-3/TRBV12-4	NA	TRBJ2-7	NA	TGTGCCAGCAGTTTAATGTCTAGCGGGCGGACAGGGGCCCACGAGCAGTACTTC	CASSLMSSGRTGAHEQYF
TRBV3-1	many	TRBJ2-5	NA	TGTGCCAGCAGCCCAGGGGAGCTAGCTGCCCAAGAGACCCAGTACTTC	CASSPGELAAQETQYF
TRBV2	many	TRBJ2-1	TRBD2	TGTGCCAGCAGTGATTTTGAAACTAGCGGCTACAATGAGCAGTTCTTC	CASSDFETSGYNEQFF
TRBV9	few	TRBJ2-1	TRBD2	TGTGCCAGCAGCGGAGCGGGAGGGCCCTACAATGAGCAGTTCTTC	CASSGAGGPYNEQFF
TRBV6-8	many	TRBJ2-7	TRBD2	TGTGCCAGCACCCGAGAGGGGTGGCGGGGGTACTACGAGCAGTACTTC	CASTREGWRGYYEQYF
TRBV9	few	TRBJ2-7	TRBD1	TGTGCCAGCAGCGTAGGAGGGACAGGGACTAACGAGCAGTACTTC	CASSVGGTGTNEQYF
TRBV15	many	TRBJ2-2	NA	TGTGCCACCAGCCCGCACAGGGCTGGCGGGGAGCTGTTTTTT	CATSPHRAGGELFF
TRBV6-1	many	TRBJ2-2	TRBD1	TGTGCCAGCAGTCACGACAGGGCCCTAACTTCCACCGGGGAGCTGTTTTTT	CASSHDRALTSTGELFF
TRBV4-1	NA	TRBJ2-2	TRBD2	TGCGCCAGCAGCCAAGGCGGGACTAGTGTTAGCGGGGAGCTGTTTTTT	CASSQGGTSVSGELFF
TRBV12-3/TRBV12-4	NA	TRBJ2-2	TRBD2	TGTGCCAGCAGTTGGTCTAGCGGGAGGGCCTACGGGGAGCTGTTTTTT	CASSWSSGRAYGELFF
TRBV27	many	TRBJ1-2	NA	TGTGCCAGCAGTTTAACGGGTCACAGGGATGGCTACACCTTC	CASSLTGHRDGYTF
TRBV6-1	many	TRBJ2-1	NA	TGTGCCAGCAGAGCTACACAGGGATCCTACAATGAGCAGTTCTTC	CASRATQGSYNEQFF
TRBV3-1	NA	TRBJ2-7	TRBD2	TGTGCCAGCAGCCCGACTAGCGGGAGGGACTCGAGTTACGAGCAGTACTTC	CASSPTSGRDSSYEQYF
TRBV12-3/TRBV12-4	NA	TRBJ2-1	NA	TGTGCCAGCAGTTTAGGAGGGAGTGTAGCGGTCAATGAGCAGTTCTTC	CASSLGGSVAVNEQFF
TRBV28	NA	TRBJ2-1	TRBD2	TGTGCCAGCAATCCCTGGACTAGCGGGAGCGTCGATGAGCAGTTCTTC	CASNPWTSGSVDEQFF
TRBV12-3/TRBV12-4	NA	TRBJ2-2	NA	TGTGCCAGCACCAGACGATTTCGGGGTGACACCGGGGAGCTGTTTTTT	CASTRRFRGDTGELFF
TRBV5-1	few	TRBJ2-1	NA	TGCGCCAGCAGCTCGGACCCAAGAAAGAACTACAATGAGCAGTTCTTC	CASSSDPRKNYNEQFF
TRBV5-6	NA	TRBJ1-2	NA	TGTGCCAGCAGCTTGGTGGGCAGCTATGGCTACACCTTC	CASSLVGSYGYTF
TRBV29-1	NA	TRBJ1-1	NA	TGCAGCGTGGCCAGGGGCGCGAACACTGAAGCTTTCTTT	CSVARGANTEAFF
TRBV6-5	many	TRBJ2-2	TRBD2	TGTGCCAGCAGTTACTTACTAGCGGGAGTGCCCGGCACCGGGGAGCTGTTTTTT	CASSYLLAGVPGTGELFF
TRBV7-6	many	TRBJ2-5	TRBD2	TGTGCCAGCAGCACGACTGGCGGCGGGAGTTCGCAGGAGACCCAGTACTTC	CASSTTGGGSSQETQYF
TRBV4-3	NA	TRBJ2-1	NA	TGCGCCAGCAGCCAAGATTTCGGGGGCCGTCTATACAATGAGCAGTTCTTC	CASSQDFGGRLYNEQFF
TRBV20-1	NA	TRBJ2-7	TRBD2	TGCAGTGCTAGAGGACTAGCGGGATTAAGCTCCTACGAGCAGTACTTC	CSARGLAGLSSYEQYF
TRBV18	many	TRBJ1-2	TRBD1	TGTGCCAGCTCACAGCCCACAGGGGACGGCTACACCTTC	CASSQPTGDGYTF
TRBV12-3/TRBV12-4	few	TRBJ1-5	NA	TGTGCCAGCAGGGAATATGCCCAGCCCCAGCATTTT	CASREYAQPQHF
TRBV29-1	NA	TRBJ1-3	NA	TGCAGCGTTCCCCAGGGGACTGGAAACACCATATATTTT	CSVPQGTGNTIYF
TRBV5-1	NA	TRBJ2-2	NA	TGCGCCAGCAGCTTGGCCAGGGGTCCCGGGGAGCTGTTTTTT	CASSLARGPGELFF
TRBV7-8	few	TRBJ2-1	TRBD2	TGTGCCAGCAGCTTAGTGGGGACTAGCGGGCCATTGACCTCCTACAATGAGCAGTTCTTC	CASSLVGTSGPLTSYNEQFF
TRBV20-1	many	TRBJ1-3	NA	TGCAGTGCTTCCAACTCAGGCTCTGGAAACACCATATATTTT	CSASNSGSGNTIYF
TRBV19	many	TRBJ1-5	NA	TGTGCCAGTAAATATGGACAGAGCAATCAGCCCCAGCATTTT	CASKYGQSNQPQHF
TRBV7-6	NA	TRBJ2-2	NA	TGTGCCGGCAGCTTTTCACTACAGGACCGCATACCACCCGGGGAGCTGTTTTTT	CAGSFSLQDRIPPGELFF
TRBV27	many	TRBJ2-7	TRBD2	TGTGCCAGCAAGCCGGGACTAGCGTCCTACGAGCAGTACTTC	CASKPGLASYEQYF
TRBV2	many	TRBJ1-4	TRBD1	TGTGCCAGCAGCGGGACAGTAGGGGAAAAACTGTTTTTT	CASSGTVGEKLFF
TRBV7-3	few	TRBJ2-5	NA	TGTGCCAGCAGCCCCCTCGGAGGCCAAGAGACCCAGTACTTC	CASSPLGGQETQYF
TRBV7-2	many	TRBJ2-7	TRBD2	TGTGCCAGCACCCTGACTAGCGGGAGTACCTACGAGCAGTACTTC	CASTLTSGSTYEQYF
TRBV20-1	NA	TRBJ2-5	TRBD2	TGCAGTGCTCCAATAGCGGGATCCCAAGAGACCCAGTACTTC	CSAPIAGSQETQYF
TRBV11-1	many	TRBJ1-5	NA	TGTGCCAGCAGCTTAGAGCAAGAACAGCCCCAGCATTTT	CASSLEQEQPQHF
TRBV3-1	NA	TRBJ2-5	NA	TGTGCATCCAAACCTGTTGGAGAGACCCAGTACTTC	CASKPVGETQYF
TRBV7-9	many	TRBJ2-2	TRBD2	TGTGCCAGCAGCTTAAGGACTAGCGGAACCGGGGAGCTGTTTTTT	CASSLRTSGTGELFF
TRBV6-6	many	TRBJ2-7	TRBD2	TGTGCCAGCAGTTACTCGATGGCGACTAGCGGCACCTCCGGGATCGAGCAGTACTTC	CASSYSMATSGTSGIEQYF
TRBV20-1	many	TRBJ2-7	TRBD2	TGCAGTGCTAGCTCAACTAGCGGGAGGGGTCAAGGGTCCTACGAGCAGTACTTC	CSASSTSGRGQGSYEQYF
TRBV25-1	NA	TRBJ2-3	TRBD2	TGTGCCAGCAGTGAATTGACTAGCGGGAGCCCAGATACGCAGTATTTT	CASSELTSGSPDTQYF
TRBV28	NA	TRBJ2-1	NA	TGTGCCAGCACCCCCGGGGCTAGCTACAACGAGCAGTTCTTC	CASTPGASYNEQFF
TRBV7-2	many	TRBJ2-7	NA	TGTGCCAGCAGTAATTACTTGCGAAGCGGCCACAACCGGGCCTACGAGCAGTACTTC	CASSNYLRSGHNRAYEQYF
TRBV7-9	many	TRBJ2-4	TRBD2	TGTGCCAGCAGCAAGTATAGCGGGGGAGACATTCAGTACTTC	CASSKYSGGDIQYF
TRBV19	many	TRBJ1-2	NA	TGTGCCAGTAGCATGAGGGGAGGGTATGGCTACACCTTC	CASSMRGGYGYTF
TRBV6-6	NA	TRBJ2-5	NA	TGTGCCAGCAGTTCCCGACTCCGCGAGGCCCAGTACTTC	CASSSRLREAQYF
TRBV3-1	few	TRBJ1-6	NA	TGTGCCAGCAGCCCCCTCCAGGATCGAATATCCTATAATTCACCCCTCCACTTT	CASSPLQDRISYNSPLHF
TRBV20-1	many	TRBJ2-2	TRBD2	TGCAGTGCAACCCACCCGGGACTAGCGGGAGGCACCGGGGAGCTGTTTTTT	CSATHPGLAGGTGELFF